Each of the 3 T cell receptor beta chains below was sequenced from the same sample in a study of blood T cell repertoires in COVID-19. Clones were read by immunoSEQ multiplex PCR, and TCRdb kept only the in-frame ones, dropping some. The sample gives tens of thousands of clones, about 86% of which show up once; 25% to 30% is in the top ten. Source material: peripheral blood. The source is a human donor in a cohort sampled during active COVID-19.

The V gene is TRBV5-1, the J gene TRBJ2-6, with D perhaps matching TRBD2 (5 bases). Germline lookup yields CDR1 SGHRS and CDR2 YFSETQ. Trimming left V 0 bases short and J 2 bases short, with 9 bases between. CDR3 length: 16 residues. The DNA of the CDR3 is TGCGCCAGCAGCTTGGATATCGGGGCTGGGGCCAACGTCCTGACTTTC. This codes for CASSLDIGAGANVLTF. Together with reference TRBV5-1 and TRBJ2-6, the CDR3 gives the full variable domain: KAGVTQTPRYLIKTRGQQVTLSCSPISGHRSVSWYQQTPGQGLQFLFEYFSETQRNKGNFPGRFSGRQFSNSRSEMNVSTLELGDSALYLCASSLDIGAGANVLTFGAGSRLTVL.

The chain has TRBV5-1 and TRBJ1-1; 7 nucleotides agree with TRBD1. This CDR3 is built from 14 residues. V gave up 4 bases and J gave up 4 bases; unmatched junction bases: 7. CDR1 SGHRS and CDR2 YFSETQ come from the germline V gene. The CDR3 DNA reads as TGCGCCAGCAGCCACGGGGACAGCGCCACTGAAGCTTTCTTT. Its translation: CASSHGDSATEAFF.

V usage is TRBV18 and J usage is TRBJ2-6, with 9 bases lining up with TRBD1. Trimming removed 6 bases from V and 1 base from J; junction bases left unmatched: 13. The germline CDR1 and CDR2 sequences are KGHSH and LQKENI. The CDR3 has 19 amino acids. This chain's CDR3 is CASSTTRGTGKSGANVLTF. The CDR3 DNA sequence: TGTGCCAGCTCCACAACGCGGGGGACAGGGAAGTCTGGGGCCAACGTCCTGACTTTC.